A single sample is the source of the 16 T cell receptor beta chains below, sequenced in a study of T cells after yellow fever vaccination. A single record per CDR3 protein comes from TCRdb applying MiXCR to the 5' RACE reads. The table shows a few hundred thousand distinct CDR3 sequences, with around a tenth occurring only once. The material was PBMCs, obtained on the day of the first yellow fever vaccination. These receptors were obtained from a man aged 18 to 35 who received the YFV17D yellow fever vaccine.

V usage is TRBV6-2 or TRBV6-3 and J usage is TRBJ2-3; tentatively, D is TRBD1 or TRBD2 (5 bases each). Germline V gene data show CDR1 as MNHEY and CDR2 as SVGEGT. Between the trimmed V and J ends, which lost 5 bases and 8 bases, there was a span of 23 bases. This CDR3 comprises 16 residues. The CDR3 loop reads CASSTWGPTGVTTQYF. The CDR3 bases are TGTGCCAGCAGTACCTGGGGACCTACAGGCGTAACTACGCAGTATTTT.

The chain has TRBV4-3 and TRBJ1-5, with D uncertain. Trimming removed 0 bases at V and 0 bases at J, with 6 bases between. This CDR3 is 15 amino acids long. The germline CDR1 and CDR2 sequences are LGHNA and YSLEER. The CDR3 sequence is CASSQDYYSNQPQHF. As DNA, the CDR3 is TGCGCCAGCAGCCAAGATTACTATAGCAATCAGCCCCAGCATTTT.

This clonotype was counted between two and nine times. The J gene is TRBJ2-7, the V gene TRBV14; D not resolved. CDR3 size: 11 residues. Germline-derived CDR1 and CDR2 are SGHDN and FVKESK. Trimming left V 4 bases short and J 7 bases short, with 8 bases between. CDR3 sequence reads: CASSRGEEQYF. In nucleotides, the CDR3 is TGTGCCAGCAGCCGGGGTGAGGAGCAGTACTTC.

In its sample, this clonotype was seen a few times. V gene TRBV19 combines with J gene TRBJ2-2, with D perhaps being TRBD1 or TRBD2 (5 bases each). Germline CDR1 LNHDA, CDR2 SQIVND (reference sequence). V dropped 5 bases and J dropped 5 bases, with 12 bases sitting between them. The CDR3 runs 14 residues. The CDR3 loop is CASSVGWGTGELFF. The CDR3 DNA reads TGTGCCAGTAGTGTGGGTTGGGGGACCGGGGAGCTGTTTTTT. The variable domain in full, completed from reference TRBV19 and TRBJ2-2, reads DGGITQSPKYLFRKEGQNVTLSCEQNLNHDAMYWYRQDPGQGLRLIYYSQIVNDFQKGDIAEGYSVSREKKESFPLTVTSAQKNPTAFYLCASSVGWGTGELFFGEGSRLTVL.

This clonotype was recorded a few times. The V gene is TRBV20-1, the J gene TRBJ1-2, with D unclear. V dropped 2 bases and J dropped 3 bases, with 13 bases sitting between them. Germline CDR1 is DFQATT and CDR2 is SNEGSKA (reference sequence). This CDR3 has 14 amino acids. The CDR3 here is CSARYAFGDYGYTF. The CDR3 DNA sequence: TGCAGTGCTAGATACGCGTTTGGAGACTATGGCTACACCTTC.

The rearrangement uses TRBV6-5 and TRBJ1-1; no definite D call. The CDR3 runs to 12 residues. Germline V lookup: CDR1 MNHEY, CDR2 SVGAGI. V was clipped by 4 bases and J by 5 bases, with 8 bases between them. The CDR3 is CASSFGETEAFF. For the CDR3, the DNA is TGTGCCAGCAGTTTTGGGGAAACTGAAGCTTTCTTT.

The CDR3 DNA sequence: TGTGCCAGCAGTTACTCCGGACTAGCGGGGGGCGAGCAGTTCTTC. As protein: CASSYSGLAGGEQFF. This chain uses TRBV6-5 with TRBJ2-1, with 14 bases aligning to TRBD2. Germline CDR1 is MNHEY and CDR2 is SVGAGI. This CDR3 contains 15 residues. Unmatched junction bases numbered 2, after V lost 0 bases and J lost 10 bases.

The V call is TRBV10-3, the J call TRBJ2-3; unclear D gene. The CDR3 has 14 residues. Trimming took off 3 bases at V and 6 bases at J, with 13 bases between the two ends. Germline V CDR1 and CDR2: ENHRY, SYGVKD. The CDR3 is CAISDVSASDTQYF. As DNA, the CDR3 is TGTGCCATCAGTGATGTTTCGGCGTCGGATACGCAGTATTTT.

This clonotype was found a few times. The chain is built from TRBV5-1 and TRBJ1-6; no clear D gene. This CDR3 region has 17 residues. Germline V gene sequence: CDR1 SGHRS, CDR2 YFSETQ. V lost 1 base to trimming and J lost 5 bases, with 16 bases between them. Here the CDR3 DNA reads TGCGCCAGCAGCTTGAGGCCTCTCACGGGCGATAATTCACCCCTCCACTTT. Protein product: CASSLRPLTGDNSPLHF. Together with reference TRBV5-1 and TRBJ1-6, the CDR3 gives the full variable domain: KAGVTQTPRYLIKTRGQQVTLSCSPISGHRSVSWYQQTPGQGLQFLFEYFSETQRNKGNFPGRFSGRQFSNSRSEMNVSTLELGDSALYLCASSLRPLTGDNSPLHFGNGTRLTVT.

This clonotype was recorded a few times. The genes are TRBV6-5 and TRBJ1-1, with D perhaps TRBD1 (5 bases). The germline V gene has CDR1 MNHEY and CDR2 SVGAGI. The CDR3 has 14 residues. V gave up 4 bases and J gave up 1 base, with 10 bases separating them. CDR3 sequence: CASSWDYRNTEAFF. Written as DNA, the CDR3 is TGTGCCAGCAGTTGGGACTATCGGAACACTGAAGCTTTCTTT.

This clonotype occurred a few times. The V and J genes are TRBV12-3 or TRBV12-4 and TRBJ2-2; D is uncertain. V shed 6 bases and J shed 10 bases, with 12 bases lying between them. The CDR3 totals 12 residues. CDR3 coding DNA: TGTGCCAGCAGATCACTGAGTGCGGAGCTGTTTTTT. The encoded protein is CASRSLSAELFF.

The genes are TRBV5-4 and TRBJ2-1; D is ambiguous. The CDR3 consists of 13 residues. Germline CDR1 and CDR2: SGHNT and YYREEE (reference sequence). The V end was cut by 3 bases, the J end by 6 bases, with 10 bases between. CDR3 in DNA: TGTGCCAGCAGCTGGGCTACCAGCAATGAGCAGTTCTTC. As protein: CASSWATSNEQFF.

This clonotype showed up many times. The CDR3 bases are TGTGCCAGCTCACCGAACGACAGGGTCCTCTTCACCTTC. It codes for CASSPNDRVLFTF. The gene calls are TRBV18 and TRBJ1-2, with TRBD1 matching 7 bases. Germline V lookup: CDR1 KGHSH, CDR2 LQKENI. This CDR3 is 13 amino acids long. Trimming took 3 bases from V and 13 from J; bases not matched to a gene: 11.

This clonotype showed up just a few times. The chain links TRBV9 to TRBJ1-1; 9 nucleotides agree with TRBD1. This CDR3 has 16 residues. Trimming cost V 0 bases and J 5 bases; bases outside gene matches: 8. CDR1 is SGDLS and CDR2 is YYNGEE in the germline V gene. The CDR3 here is CASSVETGGIGTEAFF. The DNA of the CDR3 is TGTGCCAGCAGCGTAGAGACAGGGGGTATCGGGACTGAAGCTTTCTTT.

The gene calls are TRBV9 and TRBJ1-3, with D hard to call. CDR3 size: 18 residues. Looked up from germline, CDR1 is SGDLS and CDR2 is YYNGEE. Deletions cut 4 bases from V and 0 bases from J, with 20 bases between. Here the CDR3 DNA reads TGTGCCAGCAGCACCATAGACTCGGCTTATAACTCTGGAAACACCATATATTTT. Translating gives CASSTIDSAYNSGNTIYF.

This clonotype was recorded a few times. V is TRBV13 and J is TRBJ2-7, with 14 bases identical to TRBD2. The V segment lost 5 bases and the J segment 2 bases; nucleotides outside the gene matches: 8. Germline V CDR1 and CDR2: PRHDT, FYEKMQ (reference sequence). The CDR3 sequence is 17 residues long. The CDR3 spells CASSHRTSGGRTYEQYV. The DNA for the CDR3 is TGTGCCAGCAGCCATCGGACTAGCGGGGGGAGGACCTACGAGCAGTACGTC.